Given below is one T cell receptor (beta chain) in context. Which antigen it targets is not known. Per-base quality was not reported, and no clone a single base away is much larger than it. TCRbeta CDR3 regions were amplified from genomic DNA using the immunoSEQ Assay, a bias-controlled multiplex PCR. As for how the authors treated the data: Nucleated cell counts per sample were estimated from amplification of reference gene primers within the assay. To quantify the absolute abundance of each unique TCRbeta CDR3 rearrangement, sequence reads were collapsed and filtered. Productive Simpson clonality was computed per sample as the square root of Simpson's diversity index over productive rearrangements. This is the immuneACCESS table as TCRdb keeps it, with only in-frame sequences that have V and J called. A part of the clones is gone; compared with another copy, unresolved V genes explain less than half, and the rest is unexplained. That table gives V, J and clone size, and the DNA gave D and trimming. This sample is represented by tens of thousands of clones; over 70% of them were singletons. The ten largest clonotypes hold around 4.4% of the sample.

These data come from a study of blood T cell repertoires in COVID-19 (dated by TCRdb to the early 2020s). Turning to the overall study: Samples covering the acute and convalescent phases of COVID-19 were provided by collaborators in the United States, Italy and Spain. The prospective study material was composed of cDNA or gDNA derived from T cells, B-cell-depleted T cells, or PBMCs. Subjects who had been exposed to COVID-19, were actively infected with it, or had recovered from it provided the deeply sampled blood TCRbeta repertoires that made up the dataset. A freely available public database, intended as a resource for researchers studying the immune response to SARS-CoV-2, is where the repertoires were released. The samples were drawn from two sources: the first 160 participants of the ongoing ImmuneRACE study, and 1,254 subjects contributed by 6 global collaborators. The sample metadata nearly always contained a de-identified subject ID, COVID-19 status, age in years and sex. HLA class I and class II types, where available, came from metadata supplied by the sample provider rather than from assay-based typing. Broad study findings and their caveats: The amount of clinical and demographic metadata varied by source and participant and was provided uncurated.

Collaborating institutions collected whole blood in K2EDTA tubes following their own protocols. For TCRbeta analysis, collaborators shipped samples in one of three forms: frozen whole blood, isolated PBMCs, or DNA extracted from either of those sample types. Looking up the germline V gene (reference sequence) yields CDR1 MNHNY and CDR2 SVGAGI. The CDR3 measures 13 amino acids from cysteine to phenylalanine. Of the read, only the CDR3 DNA is kept; its 39 bases are in frame from base 1. Trimming takes 5 bases off V and 10 bases off J; junction bases not matched to a gene: 8. The TCR sequence derives from a woman aged 45 to 65 with acute or convalescent COVID-19. The sequence is built from TRBV6-6 and TRBJ1-1; a stretch of 9 junction bases matches TRBD1. The specimen was peripheral blood. The bases read TGTGCCAGCAGTCCACAGGGGGCGCAGGGAGCTTTCTTT. It translates as CASSPQGAQGAFF.